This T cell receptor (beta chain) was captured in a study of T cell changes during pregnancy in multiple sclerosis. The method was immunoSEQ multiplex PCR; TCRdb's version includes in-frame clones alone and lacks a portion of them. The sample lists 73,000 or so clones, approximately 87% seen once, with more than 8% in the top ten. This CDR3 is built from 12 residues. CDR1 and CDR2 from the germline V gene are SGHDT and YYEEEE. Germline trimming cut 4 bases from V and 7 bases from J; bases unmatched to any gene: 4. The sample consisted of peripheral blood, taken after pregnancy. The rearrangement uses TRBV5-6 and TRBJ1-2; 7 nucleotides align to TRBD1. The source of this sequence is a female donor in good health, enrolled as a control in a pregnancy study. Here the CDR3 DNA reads TGTGCCAGCAGCATCGCAGGGGGTGGCTACACCTTC. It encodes CASSIAGGGYTF.